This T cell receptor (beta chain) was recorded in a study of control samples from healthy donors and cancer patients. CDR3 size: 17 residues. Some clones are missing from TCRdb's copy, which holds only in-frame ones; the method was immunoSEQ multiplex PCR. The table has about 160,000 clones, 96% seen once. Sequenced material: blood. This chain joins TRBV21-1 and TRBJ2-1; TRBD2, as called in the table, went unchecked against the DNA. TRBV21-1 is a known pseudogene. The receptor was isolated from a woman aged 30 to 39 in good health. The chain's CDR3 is CASSRKVERTGGVEQFF. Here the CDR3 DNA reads TGTGCCAGCAGCAGAAAGGTGGAAAGAACGGGAGGGGTTGAGCAGTTCTTC.